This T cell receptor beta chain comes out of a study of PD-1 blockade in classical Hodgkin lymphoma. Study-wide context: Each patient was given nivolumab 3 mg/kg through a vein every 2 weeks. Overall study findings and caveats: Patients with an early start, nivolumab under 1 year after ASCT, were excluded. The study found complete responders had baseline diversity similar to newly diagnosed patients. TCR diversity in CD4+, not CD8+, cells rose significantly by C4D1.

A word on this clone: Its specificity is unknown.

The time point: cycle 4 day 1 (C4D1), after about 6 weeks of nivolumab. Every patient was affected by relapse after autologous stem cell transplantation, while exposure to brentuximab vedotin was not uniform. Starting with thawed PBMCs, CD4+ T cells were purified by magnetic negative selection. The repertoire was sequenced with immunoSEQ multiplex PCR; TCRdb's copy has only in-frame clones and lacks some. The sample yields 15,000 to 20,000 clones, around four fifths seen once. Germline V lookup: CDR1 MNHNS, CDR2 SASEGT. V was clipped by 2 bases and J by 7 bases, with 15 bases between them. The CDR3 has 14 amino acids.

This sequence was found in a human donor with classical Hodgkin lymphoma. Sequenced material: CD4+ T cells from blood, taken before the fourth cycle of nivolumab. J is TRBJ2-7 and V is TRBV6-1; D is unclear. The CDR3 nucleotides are TGTGCCAGCAGTGAAAACTCAGGTTCCACTGAGCAGTACTTC. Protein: CASSENSGSTEQYF.